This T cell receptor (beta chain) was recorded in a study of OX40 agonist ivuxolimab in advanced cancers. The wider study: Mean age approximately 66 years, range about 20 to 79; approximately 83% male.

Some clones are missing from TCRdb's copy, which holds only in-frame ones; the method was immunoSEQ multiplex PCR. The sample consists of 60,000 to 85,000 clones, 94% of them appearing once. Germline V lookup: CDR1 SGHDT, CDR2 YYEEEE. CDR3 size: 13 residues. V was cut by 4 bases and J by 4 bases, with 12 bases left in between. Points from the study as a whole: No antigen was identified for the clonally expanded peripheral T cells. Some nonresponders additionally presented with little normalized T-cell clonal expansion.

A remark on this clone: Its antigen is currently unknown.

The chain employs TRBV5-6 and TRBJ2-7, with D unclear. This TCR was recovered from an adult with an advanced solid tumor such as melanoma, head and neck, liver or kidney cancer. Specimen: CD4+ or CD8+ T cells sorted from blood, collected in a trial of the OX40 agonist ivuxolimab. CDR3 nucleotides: TGTGCCAGCAGCCCGGACGTCCTATACGAGCAGTACTTC. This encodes CASSPDVLYEQYF.